This T cell receptor beta chain was observed in a study of T cell changes during pregnancy in multiple sclerosis. Method: immunoSEQ multiplex PCR; TCRdb's copy keeps in-frame clones and lacks some. The sample lists about 43,000 clones, around 90% occurring once. The junction had 5 bases not matched to a gene; V was cut back by 1 base and J by 5 bases. The CDR3 covers 14 residues. Germline V lookup: CDR1 SGHNT, CDR2 YYREEE (reference sequence). Sequenced input: PBMCs (not recorded whether the cells were cultured). This clonotype was sampled from a female donor with multiple sclerosis, enrolled in a pregnancy study. The chain is built from TRBV5-4 and TRBJ2-5, with TRBD1 identical over 7 bases. CDR3: CASSLYQGVETQYF. The CDR3 DNA reads TGTGCCAGCAGCTTGTACCAGGGGGTGGAGACCCAGTACTTC.